This T cell receptor (beta chain) was sequenced for a study of control samples from healthy donors and cancer patients. Clones were sequenced by immunoSEQ multiplex PCR, and TCRdb holds only the in-frame ones, with some missing. This table has around 55,000 clones, roughly 87% appearing once. The CDR3 extends over 12 amino acids. V dropped 6 bases and J dropped 9 bases, with 12 bases sitting between them. Germline-derived CDR1 and CDR2 are SNHLY and FYNNEI. The receptor's source is a man between 45 and 60 years old in good health. What was sequenced was blood. V and J are TRBV2 and TRBJ2-1; D possibly corresponds to TRBD1 (5 bases). The CDR3 is CASSERGSEQFF. CDR3 sequence (DNA): TGTGCCAGCAGCGAAAGGGGCAGTGAGCAGTTCTTC.